The following is a T cell receptor beta chain sequence with its context. Its target is not known. This sample was included in a study of cytomegalovirus exposure and HLA in healthy donors. Study outcomes and limitations: As immune exposure information, only CMV serostatus was available.

It was with 60 Vbeta and 13 Jbeta primers that the PCR ran. Method: immunoSEQ multiplex PCR; TCRdb's copy keeps in-frame clones and lacks some. The table has 90,000 to 150,000 clones, roughly 8.6% seen once; the top ten hold 6%. The sequenced sample was PBMCs. The TCR sequence derives from a woman in her forties in good health and CMV-seropositive.

The chain's CDR3 is CASSQGSGVLYGYTF. The CDR3 region has the DNA TGTGCCAGCAGTCAGGGTTCGGGGGTCCTGTATGGCTACACCTTC. V and J are TRBV6-5 and TRBJ1-2; D might be TRBD1 (5 bases). Germline V CDR1 and CDR2: MNHEY, SVGAGI. V was cut by 5 bases and J by 5 bases, with 18 bases left in between. The CDR3 sequence is 15 residues long.